The rows below give T cell receptor beta chains drawn from one sample of a study of blood T cell repertoires in COVID-19. Profiling relied on immunoSEQ multiplex PCR, and the TCRdb table lists in-frame clones only, not all of them. Altogether about 190,000 clones are present, about 85% being singletons, with the ten largest covering roughly 21%. Sequencing input: peripheral blood. These receptors came from a man between 60 and 75 years old with active or convalescent COVID-19. Both conserved end residues are trimmed from each CDR3. Each record gives: V gene, J gene, CDR3 protein.

V: TRBV7-2
J: TRBJ2-7
CDR3: ASSLSTAAPYEQY

V: TRBV6-4
J: TRBJ2-3
CDR3: ASSLGTPDTQY

V: TRBV21-1
J: TRBJ1-5
CDR3: ASSKWEGTGVQPQH

V: TRBV5-1
J: TRBJ2-5
CDR3: ASSLFRGQQETQY

V: TRBV7-2
J: TRBJ1-1
CDR3: ASSLVGRGRTEAF

V: TRBV4-1
J: TRBJ2-3
CDR3: ASSQVPGQRGTDTQY

V: TRBV5-4
J: TRBJ2-7
CDR3: ASSSPPTSGALREQY

V: TRBV15
J: TRBJ1-1
CDR3: ATTLGQDTEAF

V: TRBV4-2
J: TRBJ2-1
CDR3: ASSQARAGGSYNEQF

V: TRBV2
J: TRBJ1-1
CDR3: TGLIFLNTEAF

V: TRBV5-1
J: TRBJ1-6
CDR3: ASSFGTGDSPLH

V: TRBV2
J: TRBJ1-4
CDR3: ASQTGLNEKLF

V: TRBV9
J: TRBJ2-3
CDR3: ASSVGGGQLTDTQY

V: TRBV5-1
J: TRBJ2-1
CDR3: ASSQTLPGTGGRNEQF

V: TRBV7-9
J: TRBJ2-7
CDR3: ASKNPDRASYEQY

V: TRBV7-9
J: TRBJ1-4
CDR3: ASSSDRTTNEKLF

V: TRBV5-1
J: TRBJ2-1
CDR3: ASSPGQSYNEQF